Presented here are 18 T cell receptor beta chains from one specimen sequenced in a study of T cell repertoires in cytomegalovirus infection. Each CDR3 protein is one row after TCRdb ran MiXCR on the reads. The table lists some 350,000 distinct CDR3 sequences, 15% to 20% of them singletons. The sequenced material came from PBMCs. These receptors were obtained from a human donor in good health (CMV status not recorded). Some clones in this sample may be carry-over from other donors' samples.

Concerning this clonotype: This may arise from a read error, as a much more abundant clone is one base away. The V and J genes are TRBV7-2 and TRBJ1-5, with a weak D call TRBD1 (5 bases). The germline gives CDR1 SGHTA, CDR2 FQGNSA. The CDR3 is made up of 15 amino acids. CDR3 protein: CATSARSGVDQPQHF. In DNA form, the CDR3 reads TGTGCCACCAGCGCAAGGTCGGGGGTGGATCAGCCCCAGCATTTT.

The chain links TRBV25-1 to TRBJ1-5; D unclear. The germline V gene has CDR1 MGHDK and CDR2 SYGVNS. There are 11 residues in the CDR3. V was cut by 3 bases and J by 8 bases, with 5 bases left in between. CDR3 sequence: CASSDPEPQHF. CDR3 DNA: TGTGCCAGCAGTGACCCCGAGCCCCAGCATTTT.

This clonotype was observed a handful of times. This chain uses TRBV18 with TRBJ1-2, with D perhaps matching TRBD1 (5 bases). This CDR3 region has 14 residues. V was trimmed by 3 bases and J by 4 bases, leaving 12 bases between them. CDR1 is KGHSH, CDR2 LQKENI, per germline. In nucleotides, the CDR3 is TGTGCCAGCTCACCGTCCGGCGGGACCTATGGCTACACCTTC. This gives the protein CASSPSGGTYGYTF. Variable domain in full (rest from reference TRBV18 and TRBJ1-2): NAGVMQNPRHLVRRRGQEARLRCSPMKGHSHVYWYRQLPEEGLKFMVYLQKENIIDESGMPKERFSAEFPKEGPSILRIQQVVRGDSAAYFCASSPSGGTYGYTFGSGTRLTVV.

The rearrangement uses TRBV5-6 and TRBJ2-7, with D unclear. The CDR3 contains 12 residues. V was cut by 0 bases and J by 7 bases, with 8 bases left in between. Germline CDR1 and CDR2: SGHDT and YYEEEE. The CDR3 loop reads CASSLVGREQYF. The CDR3 bases are TGTGCCAGCAGCTTGGTGGGTCGGGAGCAGTACTTC.

Only a few counts were recorded for this clonotype. This rearrangement joins TRBV15 to TRBJ2-3; D is perhaps TRBD1 (5 bases). CDR1 is LNHNV, CDR2 YYDKDF, per germline (reference sequence). V was trimmed by 4 bases and J by 2 bases, leaving 10 bases between them. CDR3 size: 14 residues. This CDR3 reads CATSIRTTTDTQYF. The CDR3 DNA sequence: TGTGCCACCAGCATCCGGACAACCACAGATACGCAGTATTTT. Looking up the rest from reference TRBV15 and TRBJ2-3 gives the full variable domain: DAMVIQNPRYQVTQFGKPVTLSCSQTLNHNVMYWYQQKSSQAPKLLFHYYDKDFNNEADTPDNFQSRRPNTSFCFLDIRSPGLGDTAMYLCATSIRTTTDTQYFGPGTRLTVL.

In DNA form, the CDR3 reads TGTGCCAGCAGCATAAATGGACTTGTTTACAATGAGCAGTTCTTC. Residues: CASSINGLVYNEQFF. The chain uses TRBV12-3 or TRBV12-4 and TRBJ2-1, with D possibly TRBD2 on 5 matching bases. This CDR3 contains 15 residues. With 6 bases removed from V and 4 bases from J, the gap between germline ends came to 16 bases.

The sample holds a few counts of this clonotype. The V and J genes are TRBV7-9 and TRBJ1-1, with D possibly matching TRBD1 (6 bases). Trimming shortened V by 5 bases and J by 11 bases, and 18 bases separated the two germline ends. Germline values: CDR1 SEHNR, CDR2 FQNEAQ (reference sequence). The CDR3 consists of 13 residues. CDR3 DNA: TGTGCCAGCAGCCTGAAGACAGGCCCGGAGGCTTTCTTT. This gives the protein CASSLKTGPEAFF. The full variable domain, completed using reference TRBV7-9 and TRBJ1-1, is DTGVSQNPRHKITKRGQNVTFRCDPISEHNRLYWYRQTLGQGPEFLTYFQNEAQLEKSRLLSDRFSAERPKGSFSTLEIQRTEQGDSAMYLCASSLKTGPEAFFGQGTRLTVV.

This clonotype was observed at least ten times. The chain has TRBV5-4 and TRBJ2-3; tentatively, D is TRBD2 (6 bases). The CDR3 loop spans 15 amino acids. Between the trimmed V and J ends, which lost 2 bases and 1 base, there was a span of 11 bases. Germline V gene lookup returns CDR1 SGHNT and CDR2 YYREEE (reference sequence). The CDR3 DNA follows: TGTGCCAGCAGCTTAGCGGGTGCCGGCACAGATACGCAGTATTTT. Its translation: CASSLAGAGTDTQYF.

There are a few counts of this clonotype. This chain uses TRBV7-9 with TRBJ2-5, with 9 bases aligning to TRBD2. The V segment lost 8 bases and the J segment 5 bases; nucleotides outside the gene matches: 6. Germline V gene sequence: CDR1 SEHNR, CDR2 FQNEAQ (reference sequence). The CDR3 sequence is 13 residues long. CDR3 nucleotides: TGTGCCAGCGGCTGGACTAGCGTGGAGACCCAGTACTTC. Translation: CASGWTSVETQYF.

This clonotype was counted a single time. This rearrangement joins TRBV28 to TRBJ2-6; D may be TRBD1 or TRBD2 (5 bases each). The CDR3 has 18 residues. Trimming took off 6 bases at V and 5 bases at J, with 23 bases between the two ends. Germline-derived CDR1 and CDR2 are MDHEN and SYDVKM. CDR3 in amino acids: CASSPDRGTLFRANVLTF. CDR3 nucleotides: TGTGCCAGCAGCCCAGATAGAGGGACCCTATTTCGGGCCAACGTCCTGACTTTC.

This chain joins TRBV27 and TRBJ2-5, with TRBD2 identical over 7 bases. CDR3 length: 12 amino acids. Losses at the gene ends were 10 bases for V and 5 bases for J; bases not matched to a gene: 7. The germline CDR1 and CDR2 sequences are MNHEY and SMNVEV (reference sequence). Here the CDR3 reads CATASGGETQYF. In nucleotides, the CDR3 is TGTGCCACCGCTTCCGGGGGGGAGACCCAGTACTTC.

The chain employs TRBV10-3 and TRBJ1-5; TRBD1 might be the D (6 bases). V lost 3 bases and J 6 bases, leaving 15 bases between the germline ends. CDR1 is ENHRY, CDR2 SYGVKD, per germline. The CDR3 is 15 amino acids. The CDR3 sequence: CAISEAQGSFQPQHF. In nucleotides, the CDR3 is TGTGCCATCAGTGAAGCACAGGGAAGTTTTCAGCCCCAGCATTTT.

There are a few counts of this clonotype. This rearrangement joins TRBV24-1 to TRBJ2-5; no firm D call. There are 15 residues in the CDR3. The V end lost 3 bases, the J end lost 1 base, and 11 bases lay between the germline ends. CDR1 KGHDR and CDR2 SFDVKD come from the germline V gene. In nucleotides, the CDR3 is TGTGCCACCAGTGATCCGACGCCCTCCCAAGAGACCCAGTACTTC. It codes for CATSDPTPSQETQYF.

V gene TRBV20-1 combines with J gene TRBJ2-7; 10 positions match TRBD2. CDR1 is DFQATT, CDR2 SNEGSKA, per germline (reference sequence). Germline trimming cut 6 bases from V and 2 bases from J; bases unmatched to any gene: 1. The CDR3 spans 12 residues. In nucleotides, the CDR3 is TGCAGTGCACTAGCGGGAACCTACGAGCAGTACTTC. Translation gives CSALAGTYEQYF.

This chain uses TRBV18 with TRBJ2-5, with 7 positions matching TRBD1. Germline CDR1 and CDR2: KGHSH and LQKENI. The J segment lost 4 bases and the V segment lost 6 bases, leaving 5 bases of the junction unmatched. The CDR3 sequence is 13 residues long. The CDR3 nucleotides read TGTGCCAGCTCGACAGGGATTGGAGAGACCCAGTACTTC. It yields the protein CASSTGIGETQYF.

This chain joins TRBV30 and TRBJ2-1, with D possibly TRBD1 on 5 matching bases. Trimming left V 2 bases short and J 0 bases short, with 8 bases between. This CDR3 has 14 residues. The germline V gene encodes CDR1 GTSNPN and CDR2 SVGIG (reference sequence). This chain's CDR3 is CAWSRQGSYNEQFF. As DNA, the CDR3 is TGTGCCTGGAGTCGGCAGGGCTCCTACAATGAGCAGTTCTTC. Looking up the rest from reference TRBV30 and TRBJ2-1 gives the full variable domain: SQTIHQWPATLVQPVGSPLSLECTVEGTSNPNLYWYRQAAGRGLQLLFYSVGIGQISSEVPQNLSASRPQDRQFILSSKKLLLSDSGFYLCAWSRQGSYNEQFFGPGTRLTVL.

This clonotype was seen only a few times. The chain employs TRBV15 and TRBJ2-5, with D perhaps matching TRBD1 or TRBD2 (6 bases each). CDR1 and CDR2 (germline): LNHNV, YYDKDF (reference sequence). The ends were cut back, 4 bases at V and 5 bases at J, with 17 bases in the middle. This CDR3 comprises 15 residues. In nucleotides, the CDR3 is TGTGCCACCAGCATTCAAGGGGGGCTCCGGGAGACCCAGTACTTC. Residues: CATSIQGGLRETQYF.

The rearrangement joins TRBV7-8 to TRBJ2-7; D remains ambiguous. The ends were cut back, 5 bases at V and 0 bases at J, with 17 bases in the middle. The CDR3 length is 16 residues. Germline CDR1 reads SGHVS; CDR2 reads FQNEAQ. CDR3 nucleotides: TGTGCCAGCAGCCTTGGCGACCTTAGGAGCTCCTACGAGCAGTACTTC. This gives the protein CASSLGDLRSSYEQYF. Together with reference TRBV7-8 and TRBJ2-7, the CDR3 gives the full variable domain: GAGVSQSPRYKVAKRGQDVALRCDPISGHVSLFWYQQALGQGPEFLTYFQNEAQLDKSGLPSDRFFAERPEGSVSTLKIQRTQQEDSAVYLCASSLGDLRSSYEQYFGPGTRLTVT.